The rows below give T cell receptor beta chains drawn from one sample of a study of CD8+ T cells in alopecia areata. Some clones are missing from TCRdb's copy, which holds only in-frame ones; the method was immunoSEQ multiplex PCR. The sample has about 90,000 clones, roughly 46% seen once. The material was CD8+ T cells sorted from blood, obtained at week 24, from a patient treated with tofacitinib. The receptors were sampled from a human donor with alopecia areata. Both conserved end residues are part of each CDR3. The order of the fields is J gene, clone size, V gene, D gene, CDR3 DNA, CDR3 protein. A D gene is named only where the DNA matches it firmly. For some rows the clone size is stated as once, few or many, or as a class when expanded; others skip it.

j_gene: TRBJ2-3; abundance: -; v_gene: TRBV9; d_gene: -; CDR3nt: TGTGCCAGCAGCGTAGATCAAGATACGCAGTATTTT; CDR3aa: CASSVDQDTQYF
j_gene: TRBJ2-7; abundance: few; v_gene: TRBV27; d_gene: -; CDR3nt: TGTGCCAGCAGTCCCCCGGGTCACCTGTTTGAGCAGTACTTC; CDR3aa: CASSPPGHLFEQYF
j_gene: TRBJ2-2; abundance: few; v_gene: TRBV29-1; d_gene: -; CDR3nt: TGCAGCGTTGTTGACTGGAACACCGGGGAGCTGTTTTTT; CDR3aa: CSVVDWNTGELFF
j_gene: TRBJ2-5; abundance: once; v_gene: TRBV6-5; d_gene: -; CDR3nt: TGTGCCAGCAGTAAAGGGACGGGGAGTAGAGAGACCCAGTACTTC; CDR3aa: CASSKGTGSRETQYF
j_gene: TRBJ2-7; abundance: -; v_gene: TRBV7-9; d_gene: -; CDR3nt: TGTGCCGCGGGTCGGGGCCCCTACGAGCAGTACTTC; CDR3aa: CAAGRGPYEQYF
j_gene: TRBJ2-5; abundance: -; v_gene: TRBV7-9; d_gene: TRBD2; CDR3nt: TGTGCCAGCAGCTCGCGGACTAGTAGAGAGACCCAGTACTTC; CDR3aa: CASSSRTSRETQYF
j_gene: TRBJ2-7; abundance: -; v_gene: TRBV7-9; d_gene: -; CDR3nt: TGTGCCAGCAGCCGCCCAGGCTACGAGCAGTACTTC; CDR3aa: CASSRPGYEQYF
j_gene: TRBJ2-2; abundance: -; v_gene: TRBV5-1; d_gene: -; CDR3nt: TGCGCCAGCAGCTTCGGCACCGGGGAGCTGTTTTTT; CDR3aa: CASSFGTGELFF
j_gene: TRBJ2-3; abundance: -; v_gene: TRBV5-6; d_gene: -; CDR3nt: TGTGCCAGCAGCTTGGGGGCGCGGGGCTTCACAGATACGCAGTATTTT; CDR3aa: CASSLGARGFTDTQYF
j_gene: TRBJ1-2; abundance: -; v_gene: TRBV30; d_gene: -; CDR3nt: TGTGCCTGGACGATTAACTATGGCTACACCTTC; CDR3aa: CAWTINYGYTF
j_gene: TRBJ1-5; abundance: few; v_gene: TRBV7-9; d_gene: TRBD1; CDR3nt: TGTGCCAGCAGCGCAGGGACAGTGAATCAGCCCCAGCATTTT; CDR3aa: CASSAGTVNQPQHF
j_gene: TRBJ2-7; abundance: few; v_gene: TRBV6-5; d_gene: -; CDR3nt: TGTGCCAGCAGTCCCGGCACAGAAATTTACGAGCAGTACTTC; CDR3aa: CASSPGTEIYEQYF
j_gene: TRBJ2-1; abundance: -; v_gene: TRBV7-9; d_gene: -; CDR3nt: TGTGCCAGCAGCTTATTGGGCAGATACAATGAGCAGTTCTTC; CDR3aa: CASSLLGRYNEQFF
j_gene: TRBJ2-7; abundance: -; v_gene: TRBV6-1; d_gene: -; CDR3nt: TGTGCCAGCACCGGAATAGGGACGGGCAACTACGAGCAGTACTTC; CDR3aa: CASTGIGTGNYEQYF
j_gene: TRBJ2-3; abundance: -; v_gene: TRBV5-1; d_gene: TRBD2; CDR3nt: TGCGCCAGCAGCTTGGACACTAGCGGACGCACAGATACGCAGTATTTT; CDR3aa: CASSLDTSGRTDTQYF
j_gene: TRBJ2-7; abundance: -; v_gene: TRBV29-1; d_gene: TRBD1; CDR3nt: TGCAGCGTCGGTGGGGGACAGGGGTACGAGCAGTACTTC; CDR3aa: CSVGGGQGYEQYF
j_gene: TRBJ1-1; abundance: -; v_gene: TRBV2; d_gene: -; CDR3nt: TGTGCCAACACACTCGGGACTGAAGCTTTCTTT; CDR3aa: CANTLGTEAFF
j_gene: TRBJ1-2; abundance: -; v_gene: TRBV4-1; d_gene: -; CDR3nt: TGCGCCAGCAGCCAAGATGTGGGGGAGTATGGCTACACCTTC; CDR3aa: CASSQDVGEYGYTF
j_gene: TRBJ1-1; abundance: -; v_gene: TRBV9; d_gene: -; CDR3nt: TGTGCCAGCAGCGCTCTTAGGGACACTGAAGCTTTCTTT; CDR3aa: CASSALRDTEAFF
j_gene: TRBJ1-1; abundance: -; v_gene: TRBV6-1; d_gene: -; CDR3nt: TGTGCCAGCAGCCACCCCGGGCTGAACACTGAAGCTTTCTTT; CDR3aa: CASSHPGLNTEAFF
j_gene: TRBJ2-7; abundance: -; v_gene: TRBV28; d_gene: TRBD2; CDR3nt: TGTGCCAGCAGCTTACTAGCGGGAGCCCGGTCGGACGAGCAGTACTTC; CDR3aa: CASSLLAGARSDEQYF
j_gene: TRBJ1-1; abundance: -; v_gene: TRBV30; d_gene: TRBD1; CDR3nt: TGTGCCTGGAGTCCTACCGCCCGGGACAGGTACACTGAAGCTTTCTTT; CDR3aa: CAWSPTARDRYTEAFF
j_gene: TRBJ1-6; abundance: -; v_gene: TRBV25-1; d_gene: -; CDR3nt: TGTGCCAGCAGTGGAGAAAGGGATTCACCCCTCCACTTT; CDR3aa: CASSGERDSPLHF
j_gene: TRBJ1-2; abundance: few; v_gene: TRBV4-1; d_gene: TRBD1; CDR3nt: TGCGCCAGCAGCCCTCAGGGGGTGGTTTATGGCTACACCTTC; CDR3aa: CASSPQGVVYGYTF
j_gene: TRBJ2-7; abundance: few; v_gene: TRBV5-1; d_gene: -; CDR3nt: TGCGCCAGCAGCCCAGGGACGGTAGACCCATACGAGCAGTACTTC; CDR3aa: CASSPGTVDPYEQYF
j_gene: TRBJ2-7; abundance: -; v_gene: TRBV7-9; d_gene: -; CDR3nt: TGTGCCAGCAGCTACCGACGGGACACTACCTACGAGCAGTACTTC; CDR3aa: CASSYRRDTTYEQYF
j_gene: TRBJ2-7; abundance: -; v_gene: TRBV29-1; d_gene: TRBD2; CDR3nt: TGCAGCGCAGAGATGACTAGCGGGTTCTCCTACGAGCAGTACTTC; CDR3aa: CSAEMTSGFSYEQYF
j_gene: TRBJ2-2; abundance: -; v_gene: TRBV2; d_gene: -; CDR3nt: TGTGCCAGCAGTTGGGTCTCGGTTCGGTCCGGGGAGCTGTTTTTT; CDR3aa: CASSWVSVRSGELFF
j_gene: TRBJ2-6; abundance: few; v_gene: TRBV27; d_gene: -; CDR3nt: TGTGCCAGCAGTTTTCGGGGGAGCTCTGGGGCCAACGTCCTGACTTTC; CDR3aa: CASSFRGSSGANVLTF
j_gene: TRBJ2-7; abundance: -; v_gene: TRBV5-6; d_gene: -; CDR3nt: TGTGCCAGCAGCTTGGATGGCCGATCCTACGAGCAGTACTTC; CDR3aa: CASSLDGRSYEQYF
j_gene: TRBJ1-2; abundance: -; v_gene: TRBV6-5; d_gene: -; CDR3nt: TGTGCCAGCAGTGCTAACAGACCGTCCGGGGGCTACACCTTC; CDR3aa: CASSANRPSGGYTF
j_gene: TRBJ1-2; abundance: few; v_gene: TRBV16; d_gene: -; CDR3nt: TGTGCCAGCAGCCAATCGATTGGCAGCCGCTACGGCTACACCTTC; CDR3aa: CASSQSIGSRYGYTF
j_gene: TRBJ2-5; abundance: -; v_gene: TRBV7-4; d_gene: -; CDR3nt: TGTGCCAGCAGCCCCCAAAGGCCGCAAGAGACCCAGTACTTC; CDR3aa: CASSPQRPQETQYF
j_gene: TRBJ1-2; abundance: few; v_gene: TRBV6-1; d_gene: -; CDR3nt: TGTGCCAGCAGTGACGGACCTGAACTCTATGGCTACACCTTC; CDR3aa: CASSDGPELYGYTF
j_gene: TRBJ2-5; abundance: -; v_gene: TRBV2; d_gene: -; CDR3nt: TGTGCCAGCAGTGAAACGCCGATTAGGGAGACCCAGTACTTC; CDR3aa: CASSETPIRETQYF
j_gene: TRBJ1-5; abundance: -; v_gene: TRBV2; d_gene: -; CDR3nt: TGTGCCAACCACCCACGGAGAGGGACATTCCACTCCCCTAATCAGCCCCAGCATTTT; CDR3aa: CANHPRRGTFHSPNQPQHF
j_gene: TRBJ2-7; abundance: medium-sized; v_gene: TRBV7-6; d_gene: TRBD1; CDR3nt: TGTGCCAGCAGCCCGGGGACAGTAGAGCAGTACTTC; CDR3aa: CASSPGTVEQYF
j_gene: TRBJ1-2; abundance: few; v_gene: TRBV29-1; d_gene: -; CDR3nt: TGCAGCGTAGAGCGGACGGGAGCTAACTATGGCTACACCTTC; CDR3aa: CSVERTGANYGYTF
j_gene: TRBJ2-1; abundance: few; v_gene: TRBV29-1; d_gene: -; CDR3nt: TGCAGCGTTGATGATCCGGGGGACTCCTCCTACAATGAGCAGTTCTTC; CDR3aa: CSVDDPGDSSYNEQFF
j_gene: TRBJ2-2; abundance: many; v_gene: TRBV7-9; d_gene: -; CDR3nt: TGTGCCAGCAGCCAGACAGTTAACACCGGGGAGCTGTTTTTT; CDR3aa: CASSQTVNTGELFF
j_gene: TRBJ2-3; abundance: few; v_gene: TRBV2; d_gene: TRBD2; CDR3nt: TGTGCCAGCAGTCCACTAGCGGGAGCAGATACGCAGTATTTT; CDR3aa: CASSPLAGADTQYF
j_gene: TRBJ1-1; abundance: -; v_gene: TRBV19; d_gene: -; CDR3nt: TGTGCCAGTACCATAGGACGGAGCACTGAAGCTTTCTTT; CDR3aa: CASTIGRSTEAFF
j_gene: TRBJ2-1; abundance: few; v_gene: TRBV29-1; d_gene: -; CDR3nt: TGCAGCGTTGGGACCAGCTACAATGAGCAGTTCTTC; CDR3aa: CSVGTSYNEQFF
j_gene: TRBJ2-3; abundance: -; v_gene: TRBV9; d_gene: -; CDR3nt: TGTGCCAGCAGCGTATTCGGTGGAGCGGGCACAGATACGCAGTATTTT; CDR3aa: CASSVFGGAGTDTQYF
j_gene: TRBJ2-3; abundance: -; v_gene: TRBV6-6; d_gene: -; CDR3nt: TGTGCCAGCAGTTACTCTAATCGAGATACGCAGTATTTT; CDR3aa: CASSYSNRDTQYF
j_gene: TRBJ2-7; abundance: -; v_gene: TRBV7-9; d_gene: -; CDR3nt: TGTGCCAGCAGCTCAATACCAACTGACTCCTACGAGCAGTACTTC; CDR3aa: CASSSIPTDSYEQYF